The rows below give T cell receptor beta chains drawn from one sample of a study of T cell repertoires in cytomegalovirus infection. Via MiXCR, TCRdb re-called the reads, giving one row per CDR3 protein. The profile shows roughly 500,000 distinct CDR3 sequences, 30% to 40% of them singletons. What these receptors recognize is not known. Source: cultured PBMCs, taken from culture after CMV antigen stimulation. All receptors derive from a human donor in good health (CMV status not recorded). Some clones in this sample may be carry-over from other donors' samples. Each CDR3 is given with its conserved first and last residue. A D gene is named only where the DNA matches it firmly. Clone size appears in some rows only: once, few, many, or a class for an expanded clone.

abundance: many; v_gene: TRBV7-2; j_gene: TRBJ2-3; d_gene: -; CDR3aa: CASSPGGKEDTQYF; CDR3nt: TGTGCCAGCAGCCCCGGGGGCAAGGAAGATACGCAGTATTTT
abundance: -; v_gene: TRBV4-1; j_gene: TRBJ2-2; d_gene: TRBD2; CDR3aa: CASSLAGVGGSGELFF; CDR3nt: TGCGCCAGCAGTCTAGCGGGAGTTGGTGGCTCCGGGGAGCTGTTTTTT
abundance: few; v_gene: TRBV19; j_gene: TRBJ1-5; d_gene: -; CDR3aa: CASSIAGSNNQPQHF; CDR3nt: TGTGCCAGTAGTATAGCGGGGTCGAACAATCAGCCCCAGCATTTT
abundance: -; v_gene: TRBV28; j_gene: TRBJ1-3; d_gene: -; CDR3aa: CASSSTRTGNTIYF; CDR3nt: TGTGCCAGCAGTTCTACTAGGACGGGAAACACCATATATTTT
abundance: -; v_gene: TRBV6-4; j_gene: TRBJ1-1; d_gene: -; CDR3aa: CASSDSTENTEAFF; CDR3nt: TGTGCCAGCAGTGACTCTACAGAGAACACTGAAGCTTTCTTT
abundance: -; v_gene: TRBV10-2; j_gene: TRBJ1-1; d_gene: -; CDR3aa: CASSEWPENTEAFF; CDR3nt: TGCGCCAGCAGTGAGTGGCCAGAAAACACTGAAGCTTTCTTT
abundance: -; v_gene: TRBV7-2; j_gene: TRBJ2-1; d_gene: -; CDR3aa: CASSLVQTFPYNEQFF; CDR3nt: TGTGCCAGCAGCTTAGTACAAACCTTCCCCTACAATGAGCAGTTCTTC
abundance: -; v_gene: TRBV12-5; j_gene: TRBJ2-1; d_gene: -; CDR3aa: CASGLGYEQFF; CDR3nt: TGTGCTAGTGGTTTGGGCTATGAGCAGTTCTTC
abundance: -; v_gene: TRBV2; j_gene: TRBJ1-2; d_gene: TRBD1; CDR3aa: CASSEALTGAGGYTF; CDR3nt: TGTGCCAGCAGTGAAGCCCTGACAGGGGCGGGTGGCTACACCTTC
abundance: few; v_gene: TRBV19; j_gene: TRBJ1-1; d_gene: TRBD1; CDR3aa: CASSIRGGLVWNTEAFF; CDR3nt: TGTGCCAGTAGTATTAGAGGGGGCCTAGTATGGAACACTGAAGCTTTCTTT
abundance: -; v_gene: TRBV20-1; j_gene: TRBJ2-1; d_gene: TRBD1; CDR3aa: CSAEDRGSYNEQFF; CDR3nt: TGCAGTGCGGAGGACAGGGGGTCCTACAATGAGCAGTTCTTC
abundance: -; v_gene: TRBV24-1; j_gene: TRBJ2-5; d_gene: TRBD1; CDR3aa: CATSDRTGSQETQYF; CDR3nt: TGTGCCACCAGTGATAGGACAGGATCCCAAGAGACCCAGTACTTC
abundance: many; v_gene: TRBV7-2; j_gene: TRBJ1-5; d_gene: -; CDR3aa: CASSLPVAGQPQHF; CDR3nt: TGTGCCAGCAGCTTGCCAGTCGCGGGTCAGCCCCAGCATTTT
abundance: many; v_gene: TRBV19; j_gene: TRBJ2-1; d_gene: TRBD2; CDR3aa: CASTREGPYNEQFF; CDR3nt: TGTGCCAGTACACGGGAGGGCCCTTACAATGAGCAGTTCTTC
abundance: few; v_gene: TRBV10-3; j_gene: TRBJ2-5; d_gene: -; CDR3aa: CAISESMGTEQETQYF; CDR3nt: TGTGCCATCAGTGAGTCGATGGGAACAGAACAAGAGACCCAGTACTTC
abundance: -; v_gene: TRBV23-1; j_gene: TRBJ2-2; d_gene: -; CDR3aa: CASSQSPGSSGTGELFF; CDR3nt: TGCGCCAGCAGTCAATCGCCCGGCAGCAGTGGCACCGGGGAGCTGTTTTTT
abundance: few; v_gene: TRBV6-1; j_gene: TRBJ1-2; d_gene: TRBD1; CDR3aa: CASGTGLGYTF; CDR3nt: TGTGCCAGCGGGACAGGGCTCGGCTACACCTTC
abundance: -; v_gene: TRBV19; j_gene: TRBJ1-2; d_gene: TRBD1; CDR3aa: CASTPGVGGPNYGYTF; CDR3nt: TGTGCCAGTACCCCTGGGGTAGGGGGCCCTAACTATGGCTACACCTTC
abundance: -; v_gene: TRBV6-4; j_gene: TRBJ2-2; d_gene: -; CDR3aa: CASSWGANTGELFF; CDR3nt: TGTGCCAGCAGTTGGGGGGCGAACACCGGGGAGCTGTTTTTT
abundance: few; v_gene: TRBV7-2; j_gene: TRBJ2-3; d_gene: TRBD1; CDR3aa: CASSFSGQYTDTQYF; CDR3nt: TGTGCCAGCAGCTTTTCGGGACAGTACACAGATACGCAGTATTTT
abundance: -; v_gene: TRBV19; j_gene: TRBJ2-5; d_gene: -; CDR3aa: CASSTRETQYF; CDR3nt: TGTGCCAGTAGTACTAGAGAGACCCAGTACTTC
abundance: -; v_gene: TRBV19; j_gene: TRBJ2-1; d_gene: -; CDR3aa: CASKPQNNEQFF; CDR3nt: TGTGCCAGTAAACCCCAAAACAATGAGCAGTTCTTC
abundance: -; v_gene: TRBV7-2; j_gene: TRBJ2-1; d_gene: -; CDR3aa: CASSSTEYNEQFF; CDR3nt: TGTGCCAGCAGCTCCACGGAATACAATGAGCAGTTCTTC
abundance: many; v_gene: TRBV7-6; j_gene: TRBJ2-7; d_gene: -; CDR3aa: CASSRGTGAKGEQYF; CDR3nt: TGTGCCAGCAGCCGTGGCACGGGGGCGAAGGGCGAGCAGTACTTC
abundance: -; v_gene: TRBV10-2; j_gene: TRBJ2-5; d_gene: TRBD2; CDR3aa: CASSELGLAGTQYF; CDR3nt: TGCGCCAGCAGTGAGTTAGGTCTAGCGGGAACCCAGTACTTC
abundance: -; v_gene: TRBV12-5; j_gene: TRBJ2-1; d_gene: TRBD1; CDR3aa: CASGPNQGTGRNEQFF; CDR3nt: TGTGCTAGTGGTCCAAACCAAGGGACAGGGAGGAATGAGCAGTTCTTC
abundance: many; v_gene: TRBV7-6; j_gene: TRBJ2-7; d_gene: -; CDR3aa: CASSVIPGSSYEQYF; CDR3nt: TGTGCCAGCAGCGTAATCCCAGGGAGCTCCTACGAGCAGTACTTC
abundance: -; v_gene: TRBV6-5; j_gene: TRBJ2-3; d_gene: TRBD2; CDR3aa: CASSHPGLAGGSTDTQYF; CDR3nt: TGTGCCAGCAGTCACCCGGGACTAGCGGGAGGTAGCACAGATACGCAGTATTTT
abundance: once; v_gene: TRBV5-1; j_gene: TRBJ1-2; d_gene: TRBD1; CDR3aa: CASSLGDRDARGYTF; CDR3nt: TGCGCCAGCAGCTTGGGGGACAGGGACGCCCGCGGCTACACCTTC
abundance: few; v_gene: TRBV29-1; j_gene: TRBJ1-2; d_gene: TRBD1; CDR3aa: CSVQTGANYGYTF; CDR3nt: TGCAGCGTGCAGACAGGGGCTAACTATGGCTACACCTTC
abundance: -; v_gene: TRBV19; j_gene: TRBJ1-5; d_gene: -; CDR3aa: CASSPMRGWNDQPQHF; CDR3nt: TGTGCCAGTAGCCCGATGAGGGGTTGGAATGATCAGCCCCAGCATTTT
abundance: -; v_gene: TRBV10-3; j_gene: TRBJ2-7; d_gene: -; CDR3aa: CAIGEGEAYEQYF; CDR3nt: TGTGCCATCGGCGAGGGGGAGGCCTACGAGCAGTACTTC
abundance: few; v_gene: TRBV7-8; j_gene: TRBJ1-1; d_gene: -; CDR3aa: CASSLGGAGVITEAFF; CDR3nt: TGTGCCAGCAGCTTAGGGGGGGCCGGAGTGATCACTGAAGCTTTCTTT
abundance: few; v_gene: TRBV7-2; j_gene: TRBJ2-5; d_gene: TRBD2; CDR3aa: CASSLVTSGLRWETQYF; CDR3nt: TGTGCCAGCAGCTTAGTAACTAGCGGGCTCAGATGGGAGACCCAGTACTTC
abundance: few; v_gene: TRBV7-2; j_gene: TRBJ2-2; d_gene: TRBD2; CDR3aa: CASSLALAGGPGELFF; CDR3nt: TGTGCCAGCAGCTTAGCGCTGGCGGGAGGGCCCGGGGAGCTGTTTTTT
abundance: few; v_gene: TRBV5-1; j_gene: TRBJ2-3; d_gene: TRBD2; CDR3aa: CASSQGLAGSGDTQYF; CDR3nt: TGCGCCAGCAGCCAAGGACTAGCGGGATCCGGAGATACGCAGTATTTT
abundance: few; v_gene: TRBV12-3/TRBV12-4; j_gene: TRBJ2-1; d_gene: -; CDR3aa: CASSPRGQGSYNEQFF; CDR3nt: TGTGCCAGCAGTCCCCGAGGTCAGGGCTCCTACAATGAGCAGTTCTTC
abundance: -; v_gene: TRBV9; j_gene: TRBJ1-2; d_gene: TRBD1; CDR3aa: CASSGTPTDRVGYTF; CDR3nt: TGTGCCAGCAGCGGAACACCAACGGACAGGGTTGGCTACACCTTC
abundance: -; v_gene: TRBV10-3; j_gene: TRBJ2-3; d_gene: TRBD2; CDR3aa: CAISLAGGDTQYF; CDR3nt: TGTGCCATCAGTCTAGCGGGAGGGGATACGCAGTATTTT
abundance: -; v_gene: TRBV7-6; j_gene: TRBJ1-1; d_gene: -; CDR3aa: CASSRGTTEAFF; CDR3nt: TGTGCCAGCAGCCGGGGGACCACTGAAGCTTTCTTT
abundance: -; v_gene: TRBV12-3/TRBV12-4; j_gene: TRBJ2-1; d_gene: TRBD1; CDR3aa: CASRFARDSYNEQFF; CDR3nt: TGTGCCAGCAGATTTGCGAGGGACAGCTACAATGAGCAGTTCTTC
abundance: few; v_gene: TRBV29-1; j_gene: TRBJ2-7; d_gene: -; CDR3aa: CSVADIGDYEQYF; CDR3nt: TGCAGCGTTGCGGACATCGGGGACTACGAGCAGTACTTC